The 24 T cell receptor beta chains presented below share a single source sample, sequenced in a study of T cell repertoires in cytomegalovirus infection. These receptors are not linked to any known antigen. TCRdb itself ran the reads through MiXCR, one entry per CDR3 protein. The profile shows about 890,000 distinct CDR3 sequences, 25% to 40% of them singletons. The input for sequencing was cultured CD8+ T cells from PBMCs, taken from culture after CMV antigen stimulation. The receptors derive from a human donor in good health (CMV status not recorded). Some clones in this sample may be carry-over from other donors' samples.

V usage is TRBV14 and J usage is TRBJ2-1, with D tentatively TRBD1 or TRBD2 (5 bases each). Germline loops: CDR1 SGHDN, CDR2 FVKESK. Trimming took 1 base from V and 2 from J, leaving 12 bases between them. The CDR3 totals 16 residues. CDR3 bases: TGTGCCAGCAGCCAAGGTTGGGGGAGAGCCTACAATGAGCAGTTCTTC. Residues: CASSQGWGRAYNEQFF.

This clonotype was picked up one time. The chain couples TRBV4-1 to TRBJ1-1; weak D call: TRBD1 (6 bases). Germline V gives CDR1 MGHRA, CDR2 YSYEKL. Trimming shortened V by 3 bases and J by 1 base, and 9 bases separated the two germline ends. CDR3 size: 14 residues. CDR3 sequence: CASSHPGENTEAFF. CDR3 nucleotide sequence: TGCGCCAGCAGCCACCCAGGGGAGAACACTGAAGCTTTCTTT.

This clonotype came up a few times. The chain links TRBV27 to TRBJ1-5; D is undetermined. Trimming removed 2 bases from V and 0 bases from J, with 8 bases in between. The CDR3 has 15 residues. Germline V gene lookup returns CDR1 MNHEY and CDR2 SMNVEV (reference sequence). CDR3 nucleotide sequence: TGTGCCAGCAGTTTAAGCAAATATAGCAATCAGCCCCAGCATTTT. Its translation is CASSLSKYSNQPQHF.

This chain links TRBV6-2 or TRBV6-3 with TRBJ1-5; D ambiguous. CDR1 is MNHEY, CDR2 SVGEGT, per germline. The V end lost 8 bases, the J end lost 7 bases, and 18 bases lay between the germline ends. The CDR3 is 14 amino acids. DNA for the CDR3: TGTGCCAGCGGAGGGATCTCCGCCCGGCAGCCCCAGCATTTT. This sequence encodes CASGGISARQPQHF.

V gene TRBV20-1 combines with J gene TRBJ2-5; D might be TRBD1 (5 bases). The CDR3 is 12 amino acids. Germline CDR1 reads DFQATT; CDR2 reads SNEGSKA (reference sequence). The V end lost 6 bases, the J end lost 5 bases, and 13 bases lay between the germline ends. CDR3 sequence (DNA): TGCAGTGCCCCCTTGAAGGGGGAGACCCAGTACTTC. Amino acids: CSAPLKGETQYF.

This clonotype was detected only a few times. The V gene is TRBV14, the J gene TRBJ1-2; D is possibly TRBD1 (5 bases). V was shortened by 5 bases and J by 7 bases, with 14 bases between the two germline ends. The CDR3 sequence is 13 residues long. CDR1 and CDR2 (germline): SGHDN, FVKESK. CDR3 in amino acids: CASSKGSGFGYTF. The CDR3, as DNA: TGTGCCAGCAGCAAGGGGAGCGGCTTTGGCTACACCTTC. The variable domain in full, with the rest retrieved from reference TRBV14 and TRBJ1-2, is EAGVTQFPSHSVIEKGQTVTLRCDPISGHDNLYWYRRVMGKEIKFLLHFVKESKQDESGMPNNRFLAERTGGTYSTLKVQPAELEDSGVYFCASSKGSGFGYTFGSGTRLTVV.

The V gene is TRBV14, the J gene TRBJ2-2; either TRBD1 or TRBD2 may supply D (5 bases each). Germline loops: CDR1 SGHDN, CDR2 FVKESK. CDR3 length equals 14 residues. V was trimmed by 3 bases and J by 5 bases, leaving 10 bases between them. The CDR3 region is CASSHGTSTGELFF. The CDR3, as DNA: TGTGCCAGCAGCCATGGGACGTCGACCGGGGAGCTGTTTTTT.

This clonotype was seen a few times. The chain combines TRBV5-8 with TRBJ2-1, with unresolved D. Germline assignment: CDR1 SGHTS and CDR2 YDEGEE. The CDR3 extends over 14 amino acids. With 0 bases removed from V and 5 bases from J, the gap between germline ends came to 9 bases. The CDR3 DNA is TGTGCCAGCAGCTTGGAACTCCTCAACAATGAGCAGTTCTTC. Residues: CASSLELLNNEQFF.

The V call is TRBV14, the J call TRBJ2-5; the D call may be TRBD1 or TRBD2 (5 bases each). The length of the CDR3 is 15 residues. The germline V gene has CDR1 SGHDN and CDR2 FVKESK. Between the trimmed V and J ends, which lost 3 bases and 2 bases, there was a span of 13 bases. CDR3 protein: CASSQIGGTQETQYF. CDR3 in DNA: TGTGCCAGCAGCCAGATTGGGGGAACACAAGAGACCCAGTACTTC.

The rearrangement joins TRBV6-5 to TRBJ2-5; D possibly matches TRBD1 or TRBD2 (6 bases each). Germline V gene data show CDR1 as MNHEY and CDR2 as SVGAGI. Trimming cost V 0 bases and J 5 bases, with 13 bases left between them. The CDR3 contains 15 residues. The CDR3 sequence is CASSYSRGAAETQYF. DNA for the CDR3: TGTGCCAGCAGTTACTCGAGGGGGGCCGCTGAGACCCAGTACTTC.

Regarding this clonotype: The germline gene is not matched at one end of the junction; a read error may be the cause. The gene calls are TRBV4-2 and TRBJ1-2, with D perhaps TRBD1 (6 bases). The CDR3 contains 13 residues. Germline V gene data show CDR1 as LGHNA and CDR2 as YNFKEQ. This CDR3 reads CASSQWSGDISHF. The CDR3 DNA follows: TGTGCCAGCAGCCAATGGAGTGGGGACATATCTCATTTC.

This chain joins TRBV27 and TRBJ1-1; D call uncertain. The CDR3 runs 11 residues. V was pared by 3 bases and J by 10 bases, with 9 bases between. CDR1 and CDR2 (germline): MNHEY, SMNVEV (reference sequence). CDR3 loop: CASSLDGVAFF. CDR3 bases: TGTGCCAGCAGTTTGGATGGGGTAGCTTTCTTT.

Details on this clonotype: The CDR3 carries no conserved terminal phenylalanine or tryptophan, so it likely arises from a read error. Because the CDR3's place on the DNA is in doubt, the DNA is left out and the CDR3 is given as listed by TCRdb. The chain recombines TRBV7-9 with TRBJ1-1. The CDR3 is 10 residues long, ends included. CDR1 SEHNR and CDR2 FQNEAQ come from the germline V gene (reference sequence). This chain's CDR3 is CASSLAPAEL.

This clonotype showed up many times. The chain is built from TRBV12-3 or TRBV12-4 and TRBJ1-4; 10 bases fit TRBD1. The CDR3 is 15 residues long. Trimming removed 5 bases from V and 3 bases from J; junction bases left unmatched: 3. CDR3: CASSDRGPANEKLFF. The CDR3 bases are TGTGCCAGCAGTGACAGGGGGCCTGCTAATGAAAAACTGTTTTTT.

The chain joins TRBV20-1 to TRBJ1-1; 9 bases map to TRBD1. Per the germline V gene, CDR1 is DFQATT and CDR2 is SNEGSKA (reference sequence). V shed 2 bases, J shed 5 bases, and the junction held 9 bases outside the gene matches. The CDR3 covers 15 residues. The CDR3 DNA is TGCAGTGCTAGACCGACAGGGGGTGGAGGGACTGAAGCTTTCTTT. This translates into CSARPTGGGGTEAFF.

The V gene is TRBV27, the J gene TRBJ2-1; 7 nucleotides line up with TRBD2. V lost 0 bases, J lost 3 bases, and 11 bases stayed unmatched. CDR3 length equals 18 residues. From germline, CDR1 is MNHEY and CDR2 SMNVEV (reference sequence). The CDR3 spells CASSLSAGLTLLYNEQFF. CDR3 DNA: TGTGCCAGCAGTTTATCGGCGGGACTAACGTTGCTCTACAATGAGCAGTTCTTC.

The genes are TRBV12-5 and TRBJ2-1; a possible D gene is TRBD2 (6 bases). The V and J ends lost 5 bases and 0 bases respectively, with 11 bases between them. Germline V gene sequence: CDR1 LGHNT, CDR2 FRNRAP. CDR3 length equals 15 residues. As DNA, the CDR3 is TGTGCTAGTGGTCCCTCGGGGGACTCCTACAATGAGCAGTTCTTC. It codes for CASGPSGDSYNEQFF.

There are a few counts of this clonotype. This chain uses TRBV4-3 with TRBJ1-5; D is uncertain. The CDR3 totals 15 residues. The V gene's germline CDR1 is LGHNA and CDR2 YSLEER. Trimming left V 3 bases short and J 3 bases short, with 12 bases between. CDR3 nucleotides: TGCGCCAGCAGCCAGGCCCGGGCTCCCAATCAGCCCCAGCATTTT. This sequence encodes CASSQARAPNQPQHF.

This clonotype was recorded a few times. The chain carries TRBV7-2 and TRBJ2-2, with D possibly being TRBD2 (5 bases). This CDR3 spans 14 amino acids. The V end lost 0 bases, the J end lost 8 bases, and 10 bases lay between the germline ends. CDR1 SGHTA and CDR2 FQGNSA come from the germline V gene. The CDR3 protein is CASSLARRGGELFF. DNA of the CDR3: TGTGCCAGCAGCTTAGCGAGGAGAGGGGGGGAGCTGTTTTTT.

In DNA form, the CDR3 reads TGCGCCAGCAGCAATAGACTAGCGGCTAGCACAGATACGCAGTATTTT. Amino acid sequence: CASSNRLAASTDTQYF. V and J are TRBV5-1 and TRBJ2-3; 9 bases are shared with TRBD2. The CDR3 is made up of 16 amino acids. Trimming at V came to 4 bases and at J to 0 bases, leaving 6 bases not matched to a gene. The germline CDR1 and CDR2 sequences are SGHRS and YFSETQ.

This clonotype has more than one count but fewer than ten. The chain links TRBV19 to TRBJ1-1; D not certain. Germline lookup yields CDR1 LNHDA and CDR2 SQIVND (reference sequence). The CDR3 spans 17 residues. Trimming removed 1 base from V and 4 bases from J, with 19 bases in between. The CDR3 DNA reads as TGTGCCAGTAGTATAGGTGGAGAGCTACAAAGAACCACTGAAGCTTTCTTT. It encodes CASSIGGELQRTTEAFF.

This clonotype was observed a handful of times. The V gene is TRBV2, the J gene TRBJ2-1, with 13 nucleotides matching TRBD2. CDR1 SNHLY and CDR2 FYNNEI come from the germline V gene. With V trimmed by 4 bases and J by 7 bases, 4 bases remained unmatched. This CDR3 spans 15 amino acids. CDR3: CASSVLAGGTNEQFF. CDR3 nucleotide sequence: TGTGCCAGCAGTGTACTAGCGGGGGGGACAAATGAGCAGTTCTTC.

The chain links TRBV12-5 to TRBJ2-5; TRBD2 matches at 10 bases. The CDR3 covers 16 residues. Germline V gene sequence: CDR1 LGHNT, CDR2 FRNRAP. V was clipped by 6 bases and J by 1 base; unmatched bases: 8. In DNA, the CDR3 is TGTGCTAGTGGCTCCACTAGCGGGACCCTCCAAGAGACCCAGTACTTC. Translated: CASGSTSGTLQETQYF.

The chain carries TRBV24-1 and TRBJ2-7; the D gene is possibly TRBD1 (6 bases). The CDR3 covers 17 residues. CDR1 is KGHDR and CDR2 is SFDVKD in the germline V gene. V was clipped by 2 bases and J by 6 bases, with 22 bases between them. CDR3 amino acids: CATSDSPGRGPEPEQYV. CDR3 coding DNA: TGTGCCACCAGTGATTCCCCAGGCAGGGGCCCCGAGCCCGAGCAGTACGTC.